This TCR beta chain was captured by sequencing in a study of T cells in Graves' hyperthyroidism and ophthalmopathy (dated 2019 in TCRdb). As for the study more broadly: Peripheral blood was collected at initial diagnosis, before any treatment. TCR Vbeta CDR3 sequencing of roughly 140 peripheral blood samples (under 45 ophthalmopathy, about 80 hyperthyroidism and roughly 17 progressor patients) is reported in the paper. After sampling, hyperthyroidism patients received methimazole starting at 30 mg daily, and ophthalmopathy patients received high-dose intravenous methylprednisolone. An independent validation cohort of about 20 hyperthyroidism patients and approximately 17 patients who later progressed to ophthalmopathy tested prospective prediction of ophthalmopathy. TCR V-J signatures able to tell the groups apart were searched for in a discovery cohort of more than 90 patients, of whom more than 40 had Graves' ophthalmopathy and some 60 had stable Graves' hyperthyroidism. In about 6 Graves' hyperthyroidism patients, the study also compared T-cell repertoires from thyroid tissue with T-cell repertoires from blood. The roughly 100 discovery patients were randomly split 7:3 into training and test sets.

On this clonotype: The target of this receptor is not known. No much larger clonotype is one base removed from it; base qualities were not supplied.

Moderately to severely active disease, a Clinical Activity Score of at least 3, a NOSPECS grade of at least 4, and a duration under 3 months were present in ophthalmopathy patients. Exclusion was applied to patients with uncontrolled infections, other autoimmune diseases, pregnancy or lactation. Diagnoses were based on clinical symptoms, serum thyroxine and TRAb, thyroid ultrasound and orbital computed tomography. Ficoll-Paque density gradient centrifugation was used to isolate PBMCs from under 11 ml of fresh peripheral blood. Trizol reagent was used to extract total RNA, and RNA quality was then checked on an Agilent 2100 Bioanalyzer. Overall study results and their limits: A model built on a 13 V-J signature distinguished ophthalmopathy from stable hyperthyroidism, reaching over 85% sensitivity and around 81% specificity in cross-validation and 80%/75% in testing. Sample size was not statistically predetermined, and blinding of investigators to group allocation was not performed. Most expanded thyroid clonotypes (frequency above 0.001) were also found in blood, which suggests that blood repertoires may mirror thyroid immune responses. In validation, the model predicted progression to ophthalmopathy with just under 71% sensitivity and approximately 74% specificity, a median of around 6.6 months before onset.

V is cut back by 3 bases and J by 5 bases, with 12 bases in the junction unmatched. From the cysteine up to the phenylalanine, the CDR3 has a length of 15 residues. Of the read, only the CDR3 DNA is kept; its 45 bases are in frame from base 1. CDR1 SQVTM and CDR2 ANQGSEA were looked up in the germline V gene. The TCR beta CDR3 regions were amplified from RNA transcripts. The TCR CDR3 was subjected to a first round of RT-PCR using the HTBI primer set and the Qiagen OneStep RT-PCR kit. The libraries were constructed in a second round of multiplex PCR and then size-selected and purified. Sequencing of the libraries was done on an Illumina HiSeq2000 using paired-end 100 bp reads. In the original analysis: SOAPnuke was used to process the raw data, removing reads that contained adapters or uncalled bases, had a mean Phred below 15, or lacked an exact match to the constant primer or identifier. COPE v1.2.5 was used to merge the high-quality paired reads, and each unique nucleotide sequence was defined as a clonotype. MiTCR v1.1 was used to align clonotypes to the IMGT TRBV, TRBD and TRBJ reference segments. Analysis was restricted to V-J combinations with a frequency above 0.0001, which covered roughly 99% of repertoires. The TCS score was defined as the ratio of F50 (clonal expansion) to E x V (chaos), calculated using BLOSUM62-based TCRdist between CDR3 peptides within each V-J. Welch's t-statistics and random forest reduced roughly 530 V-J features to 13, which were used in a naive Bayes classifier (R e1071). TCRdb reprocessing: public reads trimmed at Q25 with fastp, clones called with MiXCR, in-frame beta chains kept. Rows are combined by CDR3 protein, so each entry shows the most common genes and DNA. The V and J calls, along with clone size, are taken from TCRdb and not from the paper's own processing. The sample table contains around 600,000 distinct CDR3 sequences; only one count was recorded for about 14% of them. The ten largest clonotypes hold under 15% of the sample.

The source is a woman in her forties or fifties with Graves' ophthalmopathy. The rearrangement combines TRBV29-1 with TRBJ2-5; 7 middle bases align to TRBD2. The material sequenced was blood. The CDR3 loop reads CSVEVASGGSETQYF. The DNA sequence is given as TGCAGCGTTGAGGTGGCTAGCGGAGGAAGCGAGACCCAGTACTTC.